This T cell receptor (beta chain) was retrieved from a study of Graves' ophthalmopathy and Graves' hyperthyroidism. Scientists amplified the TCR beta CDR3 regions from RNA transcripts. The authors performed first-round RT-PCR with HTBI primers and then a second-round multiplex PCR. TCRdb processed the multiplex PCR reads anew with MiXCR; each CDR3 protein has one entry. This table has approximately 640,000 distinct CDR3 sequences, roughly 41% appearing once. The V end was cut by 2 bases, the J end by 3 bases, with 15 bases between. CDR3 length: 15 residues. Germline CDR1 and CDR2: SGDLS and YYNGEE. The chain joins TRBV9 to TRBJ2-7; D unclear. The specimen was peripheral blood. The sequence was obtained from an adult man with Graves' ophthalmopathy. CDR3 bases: TGTGCCAGCAGCGTTGAGTTTCAGACCAACTACGAGCAGTACTTC. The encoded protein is CASSVEFQTNYEQYF.